These T cell receptor beta chains were read from a single sample in a study of T cells in Graves' hyperthyroidism and ophthalmopathy. TCRdb re-derived calls from the multiplex PCR reads in MiXCR, one entry per CDR3 protein. The data show about 180,000 distinct CDR3 sequences, approximately 15% seen once. The specimen was blood. The receptor set was obtained from a woman aged 45 to 65 with Graves' hyperthyroidism. Both conserved end residues are part of each CDR3. The D gene is left open where the match is weak. Where a row states a size, it is once, few, many or the class of an expanded clone; other rows omit it.

V: TRBV5-1
D: .
size: .
J: TRBJ2-7
DNA: TGCGCCAGCAGCTCCGGGGCGGGGAGGTATTCGGGCGAGCAGTACTTC
CDR3: CASSSGAGRYSGEQYF

V: TRBV24-1
D: .
size: many
J: TRBJ2-1
DNA: TGTGCCACCAGTCCCAGGGGAACGGCCGTCGGAAATGAGCAGTTCTTC
CDR3: CATSPRGTAVGNEQFF

V: TRBV28
D: TRBD2
size: many
J: TRBJ2-1
DNA: TGTGCCAGCAGTTTATCCGGGACTAGCGGGGGGGGCTACAATGAGCAGTTCTTC
CDR3: CASSLSGTSGGGYNEQFF

V: TRBV12-3/TRBV12-4
D: TRBD1
size: many
J: TRBJ1-6
DNA: TGTGCCAGCAGACCGGGACAGGGGGCGGGTTATTCACCCCTCCACTTT
CDR3: CASRPGQGAGYSPLHF

V: TRBV6-2/TRBV6-3
D: .
size: many
J: TRBJ2-5
DNA: TGTGCCAGCAGTTACATTTGGGGCGAGGTAAAAGAGACCCAGTACTTC
CDR3: CASSYIWGEVKETQYF

V: TRBV13
D: .
size: .
J: TRBJ1-2
DNA: TGTGCCAGCAGCTTGTACGGGGCAGGGCCTAACTATGGCTACACCTTC
CDR3: CASSLYGAGPNYGYTF

V: TRBV28
D: .
size: many
J: TRBJ2-1
DNA: TGTGCCAGCAGTTTATACGGGGGAAACTCCAATGAGCAGTTCTTC
CDR3: CASSLYGGNSNEQFF

V: TRBV6-1
D: TRBD1
size: .
J: TRBJ2-7
DNA: TGTGCCAGCAGTGAGCCGGGACAGGGCATCGAGCAGTACTTC
CDR3: CASSEPGQGIEQYF

V: TRBV4-1
D: .
size: .
J: TRBJ1-2
DNA: TGCGCCAGCAGCCAAGGAGTGGGCCTTTCCCTTAACTATGGCTACACCTTC
CDR3: CASSQGVGLSLNYGYTF

V: TRBV29-1
D: .
size: few
J: TRBJ2-2
DNA: TGCAGCGTTGGGACTGGGAACACCGGGGAGCTGTTTTTT
CDR3: CSVGTGNTGELFF

V: TRBV7-8
D: .
size: few
J: TRBJ2-3
DNA: TGTGCCAGCAGCTCACGGACTACCAGCACAGATACGCAGTATTTT
CDR3: CASSSRTTSTDTQYF

V: TRBV7-2
D: .
size: many
J: TRBJ2-6
DNA: TGTGCCAGCAGCCAAGGAAACTCTGGGGCCAACGTCCTGACTTTC
CDR3: CASSQGNSGANVLTF

V: TRBV7-9
D: TRBD1
size: many
J: TRBJ2-1
DNA: TGTGCCAGCAGGGGACAGGGGGCCCGTAGGAATGAGCAGTTCTTC
CDR3: CASRGQGARRNEQFF

V: TRBV6-1
D: TRBD2
size: many
J: TRBJ2-6
DNA: TGTGCCAGCAGTGACCCCTCGTCGTTAGCGGGGGTCGGGGCCAACGTCCTGACTTTC
CDR3: CASSDPSSLAGVGANVLTF

V: TRBV28
D: .
size: many
J: TRBJ1-4
DNA: TGTGCCAGCACGAGTCCTGCAACTAATGAAAAACTGTTTTTT
CDR3: CASTSPATNEKLFF

V: TRBV28
D: TRBD1
size: .
J: TRBJ1-1
DNA: TGTGCCAGCAGCCCGGGACAGGGGGTGCATGGCGCTGAAGCTTTCTTT
CDR3: CASSPGQGVHGAEAFF

V: TRBV12-3/TRBV12-4
D: .
size: .
J: TRBJ1-1
DNA: TGTGCCAGCAGTTCCACACTGAACACTGAAGCTTTCTTT
CDR3: CASSSTLNTEAFF

V: TRBV4-1
D: TRBD2
size: few
J: TRBJ2-3
DNA: TGCGCCAGCAGACCTAGCGGGGGGGCCACAGATACGCAGTATTTT
CDR3: CASRPSGGATDTQYF

V: TRBV6-2/TRBV6-3
D: .
size: many
J: TRBJ1-2
DNA: TGTGCCAGCAGTTCATCGTACACAGCGTCATATGGCTACACCTTC
CDR3: CASSSSYTASYGYTF

V: TRBV7-9
D: .
size: many
J: TRBJ2-6
DNA: TGTGCCAGCAGCAGAACCTGGGGCCGGTCGGGTGTCCTGACTTTC
CDR3: CASSRTWGRSGVLTF

V: TRBV11-2
D: TRBD1
size: few
J: TRBJ2-7
DNA: TGTGCCAGCAGCTCACTCATGGGACAGCTCTACGAGCAGTACTTC
CDR3: CASSSLMGQLYEQYF

V: TRBV9
D: TRBD1
size: .
J: TRBJ2-1
DNA: TGTGCCAGCAGCGCCCGGGACAGGGGGCGGAATGAGCAGTTCTTC
CDR3: CASSARDRGRNEQFF